In its sample, the clone carrying this T cell receptor beta chain was seen many times. Each CDR3 protein is one row after TCRdb ran MiXCR on the RT-PCR reads. The sample includes fewer than 650,000 distinct CDR3 sequences, approximately 12% seen only once; the top ten take around 14%. V was pared by 5 bases and J by 0 bases, with 4 bases between. Germline loops: CDR1 LGHDT, CDR2 YNNKEL (reference sequence). The CDR3 loop spans 13 amino acids. The record originates from a study of response to subunit inactivated influenza vaccine. The J gene is TRBJ2-2, the V gene TRBV3-1; D remains unclear. Sample: PBMCs from blood, taken about 40 days after vaccination. The sequence derives from a man aged 50 or older who received an inactivated influenza vaccine. The CDR3 DNA reads TGTGCCAGCAGCTACGCGAACACCGGGGAGCTGTTTTTT. Its translation is CASSYANTGELFF. Variable domain in full (rest from reference TRBV3-1 and TRBJ2-2): DTAVSQTPKYLVTQMGNDKSIKCEQNLGHDTMYWYKQDSKKFLKIMFSYNNKELIINETVPNRFSPKSPDKAHLNLHINSLELGDSAVYFCASSYANTGELFFGEGSRLTVL.